These T cell receptor beta chains were read from a single sample in a study of blood T cell repertoires in COVID-19. Assay used: immunoSEQ multiplex PCR; TCRdb lists only in-frame clones, some missing. Of 25,000 to 35,000 clones listed, around 87% are singletons. The sequencing input was peripheral blood. These receptors were taken from a man aged 55 to 69 with active COVID-19. The CDR3 runs from the conserved cysteine through the conserved F or W. Each record gives: V gene, D gene, clone size, J gene, CDR3 DNA, CDR3 protein. D genes are given only for firm matches. Size is omitted from some rows. Given values are once, few, many or a class for expanded clones.

TRBV24-1	TRBD1	-	TRBJ1-2	TGTGCCACCAGTGGTGGGGACAGGGCCGGCTATGGCTACACCTTC	CATSGGDRAGYGYTF
TRBV2	-	-	TRBJ2-7	TGTGCCAGCGGCCAGGGCATCTACGAGCAGTACTTC	CASGQGIYEQYF
TRBV27	TRBD2	-	TRBJ2-5	TGTGCCAGCTGCCGGGTGGGACTAGCGGGCAAAGAGACCCAGTACTTC	CASCRVGLAGKETQYF
TRBV5-6	TRBD1	-	TRBJ1-5	TGTGCCAGCAGCACGAGGACAGGGTCTCGTAAGGGGCCCCAGCATTTT	CASSTRTGSRKGPQHF
TRBV5-6	TRBD2	-	TRBJ2-3	TGTGCCAGCAGCTTAGCGGGGAAAACGCAGTATTTT	CASSLAGKTQYF
TRBV7-2	-	few	TRBJ2-7	TGTGCCAGCAGCTCCCTGTTAGAGCAGTACTTC	CASSSLLEQYF
TRBV6-5	-	-	TRBJ1-1	TGTGCCAGCAGTTACTCTGGGCGAAACACTGAAGCTTTCTTT	CASSYSGRNTEAFF
TRBV10-3	TRBD1	once	TRBJ2-1	TGTGCCACCCTCCGATTTTCGGACAGGGGGCAAAATGAGCAGTTCTTC	CATLRFSDRGQNEQFF
TRBV15	TRBD2	-	TRBJ2-1	TGTGCCACCAGCAGACTAGCGGGGGCAGGGTACAATGAGCAGTTCTTC	CATSRLAGAGYNEQFF
TRBV3-1/TRBV3-2	TRBD1	-	TRBJ1-6	TGTGCCAGCAGCGACGGCACAGGGGGGAATTCACCCCTCCACTTT	CASSDGTGGNSPLHF
TRBV7-3	-	-	TRBJ2-7	TGTGCCAGCAGCGCAGGTCCCACATCCTACGAGCAGTACTTC	CASSAGPTSYEQYF
TRBV14	TRBD1	-	TRBJ2-7	TGTGCCAGCAGCCCCAGCTACAGGGGGCGCGAGCAGTACTTC	CASSPSYRGREQYF
TRBV5-6	-	-	TRBJ1-2	TGTGCCAGCAGCTTGGCCACGACAGCCAACTATGGCTACACCTTC	CASSLATTANYGYTF
TRBV6-5	TRBD1	-	TRBJ1-2	TGTGCCAGCAGGCAGACAGGGTATTCCTATGGCTACACCTTC	CASRQTGYSYGYTF
TRBV11-2	TRBD2	-	TRBJ2-7	TGTGCCAGCAGCTTCCGACTAGCAGTCTACGAGCAGTACTTC	CASSFRLAVYEQYF
TRBV18	-	-	TRBJ2-6	TGTGCCAGCTCACCTTGGGACACTGGGGCCAACGTCCTGACTTTC	CASSPWDTGANVLTF
TRBV12-3/TRBV12-4	TRBD1	-	TRBJ2-7	TGTGCCAGCAGTTTCGGGGGACAGGGTTTGTGGTACTTC	CASSFGGQGLWYF
TRBV24-1	TRBD1	-	TRBJ2-5	TGTGCCACCAGTGGCTCGGACAGGGGGCCTCAAGAGACCCAGTACTTC	CATSGSDRGPQETQYF
TRBV5-6	-	-	TRBJ2-3	TGTGCCAGCAGCTTTCTCTCAGGGTTTACGGGCACAGATACGCAGTATTTT	CASSFLSGFTGTDTQYF
TRBV3-1/TRBV3-2	-	-	TRBJ2-3	TGTGCCAGCAGCCAAGATCGGATGCGGGCGCAGTATTTT	CASSQDRMRAQYF
TRBV14	-	-	TRBJ1-1	TGTGCCAGCAGCCTCCGGGGGGGCGGGGGAGCTTTCTTT	CASSLRGGGGAFF
TRBV3-1/TRBV3-2	-	once	TRBJ2-7	TGTGCCAGCAGCCAAGTTGGGAGGACCTACGAGCAGTACTTC	CASSQVGRTYEQYF
TRBV7-8	-	-	TRBJ2-7	TGTGCCAGCAGCTTAAGGGGCAGGCCCTCCTACGAGCAGTACTTC	CASSLRGRPSYEQYF
TRBV6-1	TRBD2	-	TRBJ2-5	TGTGCCAGCAGTGATTTAGGGCTAGCGGGGTGGGAGACCCAGTACTTC	CASSDLGLAGWETQYF
TRBV2	TRBD2	-	TRBJ2-1	TGTGCCAGCAGTGACGAGCGGGGGGGATACAATGAGCAGTTCTTC	CASSDERGGYNEQFF
TRBV7-6	TRBD2	-	TRBJ2-1	TGTGCCAGCAGCCCACCGACTAGCGGGGGGTACAATGAGCAGTTCTTC	CASSPPTSGGYNEQFF
TRBV2	TRBD1	-	TRBJ1-4	TGTGCCAGCAGCCTGGTTGGGACAGGGGCGGATGAAAAACTGTTTTTT	CASSLVGTGADEKLFF
TRBV14	-	-	TRBJ1-2	TGTGCCAGCAGCCATGGATGGTCTAGAGGCAGGGACTATGGCTACACCTTC	CASSHGWSRGRDYGYTF